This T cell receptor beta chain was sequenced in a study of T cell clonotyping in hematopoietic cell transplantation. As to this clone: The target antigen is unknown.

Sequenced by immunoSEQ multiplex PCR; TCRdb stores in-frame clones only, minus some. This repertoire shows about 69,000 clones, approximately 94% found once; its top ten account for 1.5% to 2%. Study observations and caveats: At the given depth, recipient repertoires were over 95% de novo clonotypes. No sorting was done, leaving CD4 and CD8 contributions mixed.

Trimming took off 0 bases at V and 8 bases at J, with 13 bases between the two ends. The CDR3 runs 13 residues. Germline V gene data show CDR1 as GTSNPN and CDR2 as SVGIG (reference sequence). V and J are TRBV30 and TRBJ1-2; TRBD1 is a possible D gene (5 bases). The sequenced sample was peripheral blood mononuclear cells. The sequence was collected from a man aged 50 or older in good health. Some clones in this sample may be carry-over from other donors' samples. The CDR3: CAWSVSVGAGYTF. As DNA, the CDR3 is TGTGCCTGGAGTGTAAGTGTTGGGGCCGGCTACACCTTC.